The T cell receptor (beta chain) described here comes from a study of blood T cell repertoires in COVID-19. Looking at the study overall: From the United States, Italy and Spain came samples of acute and convalescent COVID-19.

V lost 3 bases, J lost 5 bases, and 16 bases stayed unmatched. This CDR3 contains 18 residues. Germline CDR1 LNHDA, CDR2 SQIVND (reference sequence). The table came from immunoSEQ multiplex PCR; TCRdb's copy has only in-frame clones and leaves some out. The sample yields approximately 300,000 clones, 65% to 85% seen once. The sequencing sample was made of peripheral blood. V and J are TRBV19 and TRBJ1-5; 7 bases map to TRBD1. The TCR comes from a person aged 65-85 years with COVID-19, enrolled during active disease. CDR3 protein: CASSIPTWDSEGYQPQHF. CDR3 coding DNA: TGTGCCAGTAGTATCCCGACCTGGGACAGCGAGGGCTATCAGCCCCAGCATTTT.